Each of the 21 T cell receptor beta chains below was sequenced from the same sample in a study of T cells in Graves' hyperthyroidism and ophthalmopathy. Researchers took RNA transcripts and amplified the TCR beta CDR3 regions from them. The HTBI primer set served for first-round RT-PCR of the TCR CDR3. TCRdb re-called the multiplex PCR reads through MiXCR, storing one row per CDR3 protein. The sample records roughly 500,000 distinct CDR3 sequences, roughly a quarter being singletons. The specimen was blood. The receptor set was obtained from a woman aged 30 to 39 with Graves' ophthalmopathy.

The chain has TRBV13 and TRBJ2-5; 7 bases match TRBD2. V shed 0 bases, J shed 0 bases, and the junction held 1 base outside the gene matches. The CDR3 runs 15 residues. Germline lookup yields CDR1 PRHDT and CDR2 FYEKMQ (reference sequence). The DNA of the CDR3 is TGTGCCAGCAGCTTAGGCGGGAGGTACCAAGAGACCCAGTACTTC. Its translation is CASSLGGRYQETQYF. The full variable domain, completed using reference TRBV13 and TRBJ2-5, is AAGVIQSPRHLIKEKRETATLKCYPIPRHDTVYWYQQGPGQDPQFLISFYEKMQSDKGSIPDRFSAQQFSDYHSELNMSSLELGDSALYFCASSLGGRYQETQYFGPGTRLLVL.

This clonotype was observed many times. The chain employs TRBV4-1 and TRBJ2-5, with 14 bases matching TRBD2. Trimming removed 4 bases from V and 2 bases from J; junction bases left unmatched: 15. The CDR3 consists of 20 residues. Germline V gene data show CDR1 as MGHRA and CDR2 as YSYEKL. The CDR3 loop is CASSPRRSGLAGGVQETQYF. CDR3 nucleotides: TGCGCCAGCAGCCCCCGGCGGTCAGGACTAGCGGGGGGAGTACAAGAGACCCAGTACTTC.

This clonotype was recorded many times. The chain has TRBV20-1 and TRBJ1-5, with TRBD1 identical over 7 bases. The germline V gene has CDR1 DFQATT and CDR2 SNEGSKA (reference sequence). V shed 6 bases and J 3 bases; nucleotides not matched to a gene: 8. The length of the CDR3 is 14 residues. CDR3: CSATRDRYNQPQHF. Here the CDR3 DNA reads TGCAGTGCAACACGGGACAGATACAATCAGCCCCAGCATTTT.

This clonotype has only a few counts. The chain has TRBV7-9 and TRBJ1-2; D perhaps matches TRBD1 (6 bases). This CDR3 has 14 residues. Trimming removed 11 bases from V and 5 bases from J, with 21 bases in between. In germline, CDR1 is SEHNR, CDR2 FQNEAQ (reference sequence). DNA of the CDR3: TGTGCCGGCCGAGGGCAGGGGACTACATATGGCTACACCTTC. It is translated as CAGRGQGTTYGYTF.

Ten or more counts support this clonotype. CDR3 region: CASSQGRSYGYTF. CDR3 DNA: TGCGCCAGCAGCCAGGGACGGTCCTATGGCTACACCTTC. The chain links TRBV4-3 to TRBJ1-2; maybe TRBD1 (5 bases). V dropped 3 bases and J dropped 4 bases, with 9 bases sitting between them. Looked up from germline, CDR1 is LGHNA and CDR2 is YSLEER. This CDR3 contains 13 residues.

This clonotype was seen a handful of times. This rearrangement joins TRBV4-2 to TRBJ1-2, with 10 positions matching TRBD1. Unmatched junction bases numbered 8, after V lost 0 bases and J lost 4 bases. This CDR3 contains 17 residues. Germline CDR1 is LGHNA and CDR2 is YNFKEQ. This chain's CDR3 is CASSQDLGDRGGYGYTF. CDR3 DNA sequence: TGTGCCAGCAGCCAAGATTTGGGGGACAGGGGCGGCTATGGCTACACCTTC.

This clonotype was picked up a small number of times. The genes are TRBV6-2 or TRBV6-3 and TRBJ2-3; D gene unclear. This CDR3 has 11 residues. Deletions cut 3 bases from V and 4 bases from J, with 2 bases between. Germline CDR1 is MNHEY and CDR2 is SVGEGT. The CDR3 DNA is TGTGCCAGCAGTTATCCAGATACGCAGTATTTT. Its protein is CASSYPDTQYF.

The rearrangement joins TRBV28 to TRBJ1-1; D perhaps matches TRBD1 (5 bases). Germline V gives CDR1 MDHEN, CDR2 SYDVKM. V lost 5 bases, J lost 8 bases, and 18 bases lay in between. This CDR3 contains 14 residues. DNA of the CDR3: TGTGCCAGCAGTCAACTAATCGGGACCCCAGAAGCTTTCTTT. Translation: CASSQLIGTPEAFF.

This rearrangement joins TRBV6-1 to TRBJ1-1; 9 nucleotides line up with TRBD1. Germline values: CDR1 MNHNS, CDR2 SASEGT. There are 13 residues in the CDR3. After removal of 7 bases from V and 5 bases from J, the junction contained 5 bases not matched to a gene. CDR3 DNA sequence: TGTGCCAGCACACAGGGGGCTTGGACTGAAGCTTTCTTT. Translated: CASTQGAWTEAFF.

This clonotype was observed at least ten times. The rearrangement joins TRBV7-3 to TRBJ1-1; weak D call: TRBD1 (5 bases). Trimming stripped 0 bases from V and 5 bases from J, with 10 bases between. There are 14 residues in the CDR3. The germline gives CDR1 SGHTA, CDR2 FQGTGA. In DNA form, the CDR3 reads TGTGCCAGCAGCTTAACGGGGCGAGGGACTGAAGCTTTCTTT. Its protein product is CASSLTGRGTEAFF. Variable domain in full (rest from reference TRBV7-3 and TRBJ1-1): GAGVSQTPSNKVTEKGKYVELRCDPISGHTALYWYRQSLGQGPEFLIYFQGTGAADDSGLPNDRFFAVRPEGSVSTLKIQRTERGDSAVYLCASSLTGRGTEAFFGQGTRLTVV.

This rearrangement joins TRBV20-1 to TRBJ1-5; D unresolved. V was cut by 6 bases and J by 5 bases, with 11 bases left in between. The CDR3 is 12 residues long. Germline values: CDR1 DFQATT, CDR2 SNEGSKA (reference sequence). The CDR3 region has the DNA TGCAGTGCGGGAGGCGTAGATCAGCCCCAGCATTTT. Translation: CSAGGVDQPQHF.

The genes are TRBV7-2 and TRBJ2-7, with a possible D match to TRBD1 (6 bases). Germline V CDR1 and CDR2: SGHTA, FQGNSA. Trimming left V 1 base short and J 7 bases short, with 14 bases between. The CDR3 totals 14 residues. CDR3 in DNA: TGTGCCAGCAGCTTAGTACAGGGTATCAAGGAGCAGTACTTC. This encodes CASSLVQGIKEQYF.

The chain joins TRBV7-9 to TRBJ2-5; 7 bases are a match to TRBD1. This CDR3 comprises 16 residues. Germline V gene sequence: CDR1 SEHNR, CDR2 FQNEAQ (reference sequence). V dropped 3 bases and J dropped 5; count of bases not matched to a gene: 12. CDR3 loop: CASSFPTGAGVETQYF. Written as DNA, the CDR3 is TGTGCCAGCAGCTTTCCCACAGGGGCTGGGGTGGAGACCCAGTACTTC.

CDR3 sequence reads: CASDGGDQETQYF. The CDR3 bases are TGCGCCAGCGACGGCGGGGATCAAGAGACCCAGTACTTC. The V gene is TRBV5-1, the J gene TRBJ2-5; weak D call: TRBD2 (6 bases). The CDR3 extends over 13 amino acids. V shed 7 bases and J shed 2 bases, with 12 bases lying between them. The germline V gene encodes CDR1 SGHRS and CDR2 YFSETQ.

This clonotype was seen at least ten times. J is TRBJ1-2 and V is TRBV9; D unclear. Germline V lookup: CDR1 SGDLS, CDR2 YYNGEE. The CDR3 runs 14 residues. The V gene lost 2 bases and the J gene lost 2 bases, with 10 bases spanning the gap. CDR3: CASSVDGFNYGYTF. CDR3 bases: TGTGCCAGCAGCGTGGACGGATTCAACTATGGCTACACCTTC.

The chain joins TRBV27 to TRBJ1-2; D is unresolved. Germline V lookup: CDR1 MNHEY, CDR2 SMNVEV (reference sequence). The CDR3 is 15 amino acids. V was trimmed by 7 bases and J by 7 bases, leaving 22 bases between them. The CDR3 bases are TGTGCCAGCACCATTACTGCCCGGAACCGCTGTGGCTACACCTTC. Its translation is CASTITARNRCGYTF.

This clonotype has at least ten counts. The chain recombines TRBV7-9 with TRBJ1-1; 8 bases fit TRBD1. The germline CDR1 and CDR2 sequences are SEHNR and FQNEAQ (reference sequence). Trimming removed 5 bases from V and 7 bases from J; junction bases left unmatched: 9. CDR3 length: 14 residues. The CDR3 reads CASSPGQGTNEAFF. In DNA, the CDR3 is TGTGCCAGCAGCCCAGGACAGGGAACTAATGAAGCTTTCTTT.

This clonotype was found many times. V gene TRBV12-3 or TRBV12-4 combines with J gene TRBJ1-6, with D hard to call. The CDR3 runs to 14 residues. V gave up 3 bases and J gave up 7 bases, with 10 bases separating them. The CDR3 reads CASSFTPRNSPLHF. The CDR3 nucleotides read TGTGCCAGCAGTTTCACTCCCAGGAATTCACCCCTCCACTTT.

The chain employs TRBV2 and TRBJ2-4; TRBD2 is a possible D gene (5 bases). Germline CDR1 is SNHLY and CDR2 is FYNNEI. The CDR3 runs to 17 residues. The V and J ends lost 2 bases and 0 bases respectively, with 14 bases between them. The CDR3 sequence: CASSEHRESLAKNIQYF. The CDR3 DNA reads TGTGCCAGCAGTGAACATCGGGAAAGTCTAGCCAAAAACATTCAGTACTTC. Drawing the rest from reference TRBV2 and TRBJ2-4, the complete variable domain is EPEVTQTPSHQVTQMGQEVILRCVPISNHLYFYWYRQILGQKVEFLVSFYNNEISEKSEIFDDQFSVERPDGSNFTLKIRSTKLEDSAMYFCASSEHRESLAKNIQYFGAGTRLSVL.

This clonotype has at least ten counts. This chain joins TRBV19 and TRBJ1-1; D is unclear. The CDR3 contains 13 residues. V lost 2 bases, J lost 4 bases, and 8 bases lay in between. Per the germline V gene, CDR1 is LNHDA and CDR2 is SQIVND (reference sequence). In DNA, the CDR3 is TGTGCCAGTAGTATAACACCCGGCACTGAAGCTTTCTTT. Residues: CASSITPGTEAFF.

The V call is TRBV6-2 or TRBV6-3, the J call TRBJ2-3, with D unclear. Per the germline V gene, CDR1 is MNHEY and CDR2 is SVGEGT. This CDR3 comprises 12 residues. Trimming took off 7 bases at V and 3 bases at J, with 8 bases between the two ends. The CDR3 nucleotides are TGTGCCAGCACCCACGGAACAGATACGCAGTATTTT. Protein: CASTHGTDTQYF.